The subject of this entry is one T cell receptor beta chain. The antigen is undetermined. RNA transcripts yielded amplified TCR beta CDR3 regions. First-round RT-PCR with HTBI primers amplified the TCR CDR3 region. TCRdb re-analysed the multiplex PCR reads in MiXCR, keeping a single row per CDR3 protein. The sample contains about 620,000 distinct CDR3 sequences, 15% to 20% of which appear only once. This record belongs to a study of T cells in Graves' hyperthyroidism and ophthalmopathy. The overall study: Peripheral blood was taken when the disease was first diagnosed, before any treatment began. Study-level results: In blood, most of the thyroid clonotypes expanded above 0.001 were also present.

Researchers barred patients who had uncontrolled infection, other autoimmune disease, pregnancy or lactation. The authors obtained PBMCs from more than 9.5 ml of fresh peripheral blood. The CDR3 is 15 amino acids. Trimming took 4 bases from V and 7 from J, leaving 19 bases between them. The germline V gene has CDR1 SGHDN and CDR2 FVKESK. Source material: blood. The receptor was derived from a woman younger than 45 with Graves' hyperthyroidism. V and J are TRBV14 and TRBJ2-5; perhaps TRBD2 as D (5 bases). The CDR3 protein is CASSPGAGNLGTQYF. As DNA, the CDR3 is TGTGCCAGCAGCCCGGGTGCCGGGAACCTGGGGACCCAGTACTTC.